A selection of T cell receptor beta chains follows, all from one sample in a study of OX40 agonist ivuxolimab in advanced cancers. The method was immunoSEQ multiplex PCR; TCRdb's version includes in-frame clones alone and lacks a portion of them. The sample has approximately 70,000 clones, 85% to 90% seen once. The starting material was CD4+ or CD8+ T cells sorted from blood, obtained in a trial of the OX40 agonist ivuxolimab. These receptors were obtained from an adult with an advanced solid tumor such as melanoma, head and neck, liver or kidney cancer. Both conserved end residues are part of each CDR3. The order of the fields is V gene, clone size, J gene, D gene, CDR3 protein, CDR3 DNA. The D gene is left open where the match is weak. Not all rows give a size; the values are once, few, many and, for expanded clones, a class.

v_call: TRBV27
clone_size: NA
j_call: TRBJ2-1
d_call: TRBD1
cdr3_aa: CASSLSTGRSAQFF
cdr3_nt: TGTGCCAGCAGTTTATCGACAGGGCGCAGTGCGCAGTTCTTC

v_call: TRBV6-5
clone_size: NA
j_call: TRBJ1-1
d_call: NA
cdr3_aa: CASSYSTGANTEAFF
cdr3_nt: TGTGCCAGCAGTTACTCGACCGGAGCTAACACTGAAGCTTTCTTT

v_call: TRBV7-2
clone_size: once
j_call: TRBJ2-3
d_call: TRBD1
cdr3_aa: CASSLVGQGTDTQYF
cdr3_nt: TGTGCCAGCAGCTTAGTAGGACAGGGAACAGATACGCAGTATTTT

v_call: TRBV5-8
clone_size: NA
j_call: TRBJ2-3
d_call: TRBD2
cdr3_aa: CASSLVAGGKSDTQYF
cdr3_nt: TGTGCCAGCAGCTTGGTGGCGGGGGGAAAGTCAGATACGCAGTATTTT

v_call: TRBV28
clone_size: NA
j_call: TRBJ1-3
d_call: TRBD1
cdr3_aa: CASSLVTGRNTIYF
cdr3_nt: TGTGCCAGCAGTTTGGTGACAGGGAGAAACACCATATATTTT

v_call: TRBV4-1
clone_size: NA
j_call: TRBJ1-2
d_call: NA
cdr3_aa: CASSQSKGNAYGYTF
cdr3_nt: TGCGCCAGCAGCCAAAGTAAGGGGAATGCCTATGGCTACACCTTC

v_call: TRBV7-3
clone_size: NA
j_call: TRBJ1-2
d_call: TRBD1
cdr3_aa: CASSLAHRGNYGYTF
cdr3_nt: TGTGCCAGCAGCTTAGCGCACAGGGGGAACTATGGCTACACCTTC

v_call: TRBV6-1
clone_size: NA
j_call: TRBJ2-1
d_call: TRBD1
cdr3_aa: CASSPPRDRHNEQFF
cdr3_nt: TGTGCCAGCAGTCCTCCCCGGGACAGACACAATGAGCAGTTCTTC

v_call: TRBV2
clone_size: NA
j_call: TRBJ1-5
d_call: TRBD1
cdr3_aa: CASSEGQDNQPQHF
cdr3_nt: TGTGCCAGCAGTGAGGGACAGGATAATCAGCCCCAGCATTTT

v_call: TRBV19
clone_size: once
j_call: TRBJ1-6
d_call: NA
cdr3_aa: CASSLQGNSPLHF
cdr3_nt: TGTGCCAGTAGCCTTCAGGGGAATTCACCCCTCCACTTT

v_call: TRBV5-1
clone_size: NA
j_call: TRBJ2-7
d_call: NA
cdr3_aa: CASSPRGPHEQYF
cdr3_nt: TGCGCCAGCAGCCCTCGCGGGCCGCACGAGCAGTACTTC

v_call: TRBV7-2
clone_size: NA
j_call: TRBJ2-1
d_call: NA
cdr3_aa: CASTTAGTYYNEQFF
cdr3_nt: TGTGCCAGCACCACAGCCGGGACGTACTACAATGAGCAGTTCTTC

v_call: TRBV5-6
clone_size: NA
j_call: TRBJ2-1
d_call: TRBD2
cdr3_aa: CASTPQTPRGGLDEQFF
cdr3_nt: TGTGCCAGCACTCCCCAAACCCCGCGGGGAGGGTTGGATGAGCAGTTCTTC

v_call: TRBV10-3
clone_size: NA
j_call: TRBJ1-5
d_call: TRBD1
cdr3_aa: CAISGTGGGQPQHF
cdr3_nt: TGTGCCATCAGTGGGACAGGGGGAGGTCAGCCCCAGCATTTT

v_call: TRBV7-6
clone_size: NA
j_call: TRBJ2-5
d_call: TRBD1
cdr3_aa: CASSFSRGLLETQYF
cdr3_nt: TGTGCCAGCAGCTTTTCCAGGGGGCTTCTGGAGACCCAGTACTTC

v_call: TRBV28
clone_size: NA
j_call: TRBJ1-5
d_call: NA
cdr3_aa: CASSFGGAGQPQHF
cdr3_nt: TGTGCCAGCAGTTTTGGGGGGGCCGGTCAGCCCCAGCATTTT

v_call: TRBV4-3
clone_size: NA
j_call: TRBJ1-2
d_call: TRBD1
cdr3_aa: CASSLTGGQGYTF
cdr3_nt: TGCGCCAGCAGCCTGACAGGGGGGCAGGGCTACACCTTC

v_call: TRBV28
clone_size: once
j_call: TRBJ1-5
d_call: NA
cdr3_aa: CASSFRQGYQPQHF
cdr3_nt: TGTGCCAGCAGTTTCCGCCAGGGTTATCAGCCCCAGCATTTT

v_call: TRBV5-4
clone_size: NA
j_call: TRBJ2-5
d_call: TRBD2
cdr3_aa: CASSSQTSGRPQTQYF
cdr3_nt: TGTGCCAGCAGCTCCCAGACTAGCGGGAGGCCTCAGACCCAGTACTTC

v_call: TRBV19
clone_size: NA
j_call: TRBJ2-7
d_call: NA
cdr3_aa: CASSISATQKREQYF
cdr3_nt: TGTGCCAGTAGTATCTCGGCTACACAGAAGAGGGAGCAGTACTTC

v_call: TRBV21-1
clone_size: once
j_call: TRBJ1-5
d_call: NA
cdr3_aa: CASSKASGDNQPQHF
cdr3_nt: TGTGCCAGCAGCAAAGCATCCGGGGACAATCAGCCCCAGCATTTT

v_call: TRBV18
clone_size: few
j_call: TRBJ2-1
d_call: NA
cdr3_aa: CASSPLPSTNNEQFF
cdr3_nt: TGTGCCAGCTCACCACTACCTAGCACGAACAATGAGCAGTTCTTC

v_call: TRBV29-1
clone_size: NA
j_call: TRBJ1-4
d_call: NA
cdr3_aa: CSVVSADEKLFF
cdr3_nt: TGCAGCGTTGTCTCCGCAGATGAAAAACTGTTTTTT

v_call: TRBV5-1
clone_size: NA
j_call: TRBJ2-4
d_call: TRBD1
cdr3_aa: CANSLTGTGLDIQYF
cdr3_nt: TGCGCCAACAGCTTAACCGGGACAGGGTTGGACATTCAGTACTTC

v_call: TRBV29-1
clone_size: NA
j_call: TRBJ1-2
d_call: NA
cdr3_aa: CSVHTGYGYTF
cdr3_nt: TGCAGCGTCCACACGGGCTATGGCTACACCTTC

v_call: TRBV28
clone_size: NA
j_call: TRBJ2-2
d_call: TRBD2
cdr3_aa: CASSPLSLPSGGAGELFF
cdr3_nt: TGTGCCAGCAGTCCCCTAAGTTTGCCTAGCGGGGGGGCCGGGGAGCTGTTTTTT

v_call: TRBV19
clone_size: NA
j_call: TRBJ2-7
d_call: NA
cdr3_aa: CASSFQDGGYEQYF
cdr3_nt: TGTGCCAGTAGTTTCCAGGACGGAGGCTACGAGCAGTACTTC

v_call: TRBV5-1
clone_size: NA
j_call: TRBJ2-2
d_call: TRBD1
cdr3_aa: CASSSTGAINTGELFF
cdr3_nt: TGCGCCAGCAGCTCTACAGGGGCCATTAACACCGGGGAGCTGTTTTTT

v_call: TRBV28
clone_size: NA
j_call: TRBJ2-3
d_call: TRBD2
cdr3_aa: CASSLAGGPDTQYF
cdr3_nt: TGTGCCAGCAGTTTAGCGGGGGGGCCGGATACGCAGTATTTT

v_call: TRBV18
clone_size: NA
j_call: TRBJ1-1
d_call: NA
cdr3_aa: CASSPGTSEAFF
cdr3_nt: TGTGCCAGCTCACCAGGTACCTCTGAAGCTTTCTTT

v_call: TRBV18
clone_size: NA
j_call: TRBJ2-7
d_call: NA
cdr3_aa: CASSPFDSSYEQYF
cdr3_nt: TGTGCCAGCTCACCTTTCGACAGCTCCTACGAGCAGTACTTC

v_call: TRBV29-1
clone_size: NA
j_call: TRBJ2-3
d_call: NA
cdr3_aa: CSVRNVGGTDTQYF
cdr3_nt: TGCAGCGTTAGAAACGTAGGGGGGACAGATACGCAGTATTTT

v_call: TRBV6-6
clone_size: NA
j_call: TRBJ2-7
d_call: NA
cdr3_aa: CASSSQPGGYEQYF
cdr3_nt: TGTGCCAGCAGTTCCCAGCCAGGGGGGTACGAGCAGTACTTC

v_call: TRBV5-4
clone_size: NA
j_call: TRBJ2-5
d_call: TRBD2
cdr3_aa: CASSLTGGTRLAGGETQYF
cdr3_nt: TGTGCCAGCAGCTTGACAGGGGGAACAAGACTAGCGGGAGGGGAGACCCAGTACTTC

v_call: TRBV19
clone_size: NA
j_call: TRBJ2-1
d_call: NA
cdr3_aa: CASSPGGQGGNEQFF
cdr3_nt: TGTGCCAGTAGCCCGGGTGGTCAGGGTGGTAATGAGCAGTTCTTC

v_call: TRBV7-2
clone_size: NA
j_call: TRBJ1-5
d_call: NA
cdr3_aa: CASSLQPYSNQPQHF
cdr3_nt: TGTGCCAGCAGCTTACAACCTTATAGCAATCAGCCCCAGCATTTT